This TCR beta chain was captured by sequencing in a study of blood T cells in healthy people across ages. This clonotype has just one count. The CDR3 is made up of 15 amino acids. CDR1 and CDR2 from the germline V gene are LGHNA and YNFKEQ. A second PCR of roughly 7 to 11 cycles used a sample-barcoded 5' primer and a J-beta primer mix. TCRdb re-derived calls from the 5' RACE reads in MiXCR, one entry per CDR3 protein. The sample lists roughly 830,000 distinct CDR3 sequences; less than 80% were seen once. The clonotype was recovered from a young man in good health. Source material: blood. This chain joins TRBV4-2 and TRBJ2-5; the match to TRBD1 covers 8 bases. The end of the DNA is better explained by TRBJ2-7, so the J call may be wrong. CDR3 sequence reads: CASSQVTGGFYEQYF. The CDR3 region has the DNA TGTGCCAGCAGCCAAGTAACAGGGGGATTCTACGAGCAGTACTTC.